These T cell receptor beta chains were read from a single sample in a study of radiation and T cells in renal cell carcinoma. Data came from immunoSEQ multiplex PCR; TCRdb stores just in-frame clones and leaves some out. The data show about 150,000 clones, 80% to 90% seen once. The source was blood, collected from a patient whose treatment included radiotherapy and nephrectomy. The receptors stem from a woman between 50 and 59 years old with renal cell carcinoma. Each CDR3 is given with its conserved first and last residue. A D gene is named only where the DNA matches it firmly. A clone size is listed for some rows: how often the clone was seen (once, few, many), or a class if it is expanded.

D: TRBD1
size: NA
V: TRBV5-1
J: TRBJ1-6
CDR3: CASSLAGTGYSPLHF
DNA: TGCGCCAGCAGCTTGGCCGGGACAGGCTATTCACCCCTCCACTTT

D: NA
size: NA
V: TRBV15
J: TRBJ1-4
CDR3: CATSRGAGLNKEKLFF
DNA: TGTGCCACCAGCAGAGGAGCAGGGTTAAATAAGGAAAAACTGTTTTTT

D: TRBD1
size: NA
V: TRBV5-6
J: TRBJ2-5
CDR3: CASSPGTGLPIETQYF
DNA: TGTGCCAGCAGCCCAGGGACAGGGCTGCCGATAGAGACCCAGTACTTC

D: TRBD2
size: few
V: TRBV9
J: TRBJ2-7
CDR3: CASSHPGGSGGAYEQYF
DNA: TGTGCCAGCAGCCACCCCGGGGGTAGCGGGGGGGCCTACGAGCAGTACTTC

D: NA
size: NA
V: TRBV5-1
J: TRBJ2-3
CDR3: CASSLLVPTDTQYF
DNA: TGCGCCAGCAGCTTATTAGTCCCCACAGATACGCAGTATTTT

D: NA
size: few
V: TRBV7-2
J: TRBJ2-6
CDR3: CASSLEGDTGYGANVLTF
DNA: TGTGCCAGCAGCTTGGAGGGGGATACAGGGTACGGGGCCAACGTCCTGACTTTC

D: NA
size: few
V: TRBV2
J: TRBJ1-1
CDR3: CASSELAASAFF
DNA: TGTGCCAGCAGTGAACTCGCGGCGAGTGCTTTCTTT

D: NA
size: once
V: TRBV12-5
J: TRBJ2-3
CDR3: CAADRFGDTQYF
DNA: TGTGCTGCCGACCGGTTTGGTGATACGCAGTATTTT

D: TRBD2
size: NA
V: TRBV2
J: TRBJ2-5
CDR3: CASSVAGGLTQETQYF
DNA: TGTGCCAGCAGTGTAGCGGGGGGCCTAACACAAGAGACCCAGTACTTC

D: TRBD2
size: NA
V: TRBV11-2
J: TRBJ2-2
CDR3: CASSLGASGYTGELFF
DNA: TGTGCCAGCAGCTTAGGGGCTAGCGGCTACACCGGGGAGCTGTTTTTT

D: TRBD1
size: NA
V: TRBV19
J: TRBJ1-6
CDR3: CASSSGDRGNSPLHF
DNA: TGTGCCAGTAGTAGCGGGGACAGGGGGAATTCACCCCTCCACTTT

D: NA
size: NA
V: TRBV6-6
J: TRBJ1-3
CDR3: CASSPPQSSGNTIYF
DNA: TGTGCCAGCAGTCCACCGCAGAGCTCTGGAAACACCATATATTTT

D: TRBD1
size: NA
V: TRBV13
J: TRBJ2-5
CDR3: CASSLEGTGGTETQYF
DNA: TGTGCCAGCAGCTTAGAGGGGACAGGGGGGACGGAGACCCAGTACTTC

D: NA
size: NA
V: TRBV4-2
J: TRBJ1-2
CDR3: CASSQDVSYGYTF
DNA: TGTGCCAGCAGCCAAGATGTCAGCTATGGCTACACCTTC

D: NA
size: few
V: TRBV11-2
J: TRBJ1-1
CDR3: CASSLVVTTEAFF
DNA: TGTGCCAGCAGCTTAGTTGTGACCACTGAAGCTTTCTTT

D: NA
size: NA
V: TRBV18
J: TRBJ1-2
CDR3: CASSLPEGGSGGYTF
DNA: TGTGCCAGCTCACTCCCAGAAGGGGGTTCGGGAGGCTACACCTTC

D: NA
size: NA
V: TRBV9
J: TRBJ1-1
CDR3: CASSVDGGGTEAFF
DNA: TGTGCCAGCAGCGTAGATGGTGGAGGGACTGAAGCTTTCTTT

D: NA
size: NA
V: TRBV29-1
J: TRBJ2-7
CDR3: CSVLKLSSYEQYF
DNA: TGCAGCGTACTGAAGTTAAGCTCCTACGAGCAGTACTTC

D: NA
size: once
V: TRBV2
J: TRBJ2-1
CDR3: CAGGGQRYEQFF
DNA: TGTGCAGGAGGGGGGCAGCGGTATGAGCAGTTCTTC

D: TRBD2
size: NA
V: TRBV9
J: TRBJ2-5
CDR3: CASSGLGSGEETQYF
DNA: TGTGCCAGCAGCGGGTTGGGTAGCGGGGAAGAGACCCAGTACTTC

D: NA
size: NA
V: TRBV6-5
J: TRBJ1-1
CDR3: CASSSKTPTTEAFF
DNA: TGTGCCAGCAGTTCGAAAACCCCGACCACTGAAGCTTTCTTT

D: TRBD1
size: NA
V: TRBV7-9
J: TRBJ1-2
CDR3: CASSLALGHRGNYGYTF
DNA: TGTGCCAGCAGCTTAGCATTGGGACACAGGGGAAACTATGGCTACACCTTC

D: TRBD1
size: NA
V: TRBV7-6
J: TRBJ2-6
CDR3: CASSLTGGSGANVLTF
DNA: TGTGCCAGCAGCTTAACAGGGGGCTCTGGGGCCAACGTCCTGACTTTC

D: NA
size: NA
V: TRBV19
J: TRBJ2-1
CDR3: CASMEGALNEQFF
DNA: TGTGCCAGTATGGAGGGGGCCCTCAATGAGCAGTTCTTC

D: NA
size: NA
V: TRBV5-1
J: TRBJ2-2
CDR3: CASSLVARPRTGELFF
DNA: TGCGCCAGCAGCTTGGTGGCGCGTCCAAGGACCGGGGAGCTGTTTTTT

D: TRBD1
size: NA
V: TRBV15
J: TRBJ2-5
CDR3: CATSRDPDRAETQYF
DNA: TGTGCCACCAGCAGAGATCCAGACAGGGCGGAGACCCAGTACTTC

D: NA
size: once
V: TRBV6-1
J: TRBJ2-7
CDR3: CASSESIYPYEQYF
DNA: TGTGCCAGCAGTGAATCAATATACCCCTACGAGCAGTACTTC

D: NA
size: once
V: TRBV4-3
J: TRBJ2-2
CDR3: CASSMTGSGELFF
DNA: TGCGCCAGCAGCATGACGGGGTCCGGGGAGCTGTTTTTT

D: NA
size: once
V: TRBV6-1
J: TRBJ2-6
CDR3: CASSRQAAGANVLTF
DNA: TGTGCCAGCAGTAGACAAGCCGCTGGGGCCAACGTCCTGACTTTC

D: TRBD1
size: NA
V: TRBV5-1
J: TRBJ1-1
CDR3: CASSLDRGYTEAFF
DNA: TGCGCCAGCAGCTTGGACAGGGGTTACACTGAAGCTTTCTTT

D: NA
size: NA
V: TRBV5-1
J: TRBJ2-1
CDR3: CASSLRTGRGYNEQFF
DNA: TGCGCCAGCAGCTTACGGACAGGGAGGGGCTACAATGAGCAGTTCTTC

D: NA
size: NA
V: TRBV14
J: TRBJ1-3
CDR3: CASSQDRGGGGNTIYF
DNA: TGTGCCAGCAGCCAAGATCGTGGGGGAGGTGGAAACACCATATATTTT

D: NA
size: NA
V: TRBV2
J: TRBJ1-2
CDR3: CASSEDGYGYTF
DNA: TGTGCCAGCAGTGAGGACGGCTATGGCTACACCTTC

D: NA
size: NA
V: TRBV19
J: TRBJ1-2
CDR3: CASTSGGRGYGYTF
DNA: TGTGCCAGTACCTCGGGAGGTAGGGGCTATGGCTACACCTTC

D: NA
size: few
V: TRBV19
J: TRBJ1-3
CDR3: CASSTDLSGNTIYF
DNA: TGTGCCAGTAGCACAGATTTATCTGGAAACACCATATATTTT

D: NA
size: NA
V: TRBV19
J: TRBJ1-1
CDR3: CASSIGGLEADTEAFF
DNA: TGTGCCAGTAGTATAGGAGGTCTGGAGGCGGACACTGAAGCTTTCTTT

D: TRBD1
size: NA
V: TRBV5-1
J: TRBJ1-4
CDR3: CASSPPTGGLNEKLFF
DNA: TGCGCCAGCAGCCCTCCGACAGGGGGCCTTAATGAAAAACTGTTTTTT

D: NA
size: NA
V: TRBV23-1
J: TRBJ1-2
CDR3: CASSRQDLEVRIYTF
DNA: TGCGCCAGCAGTCGGCAGGACCTTGAGGTTCGTATCTACACCTTC

D: TRBD2
size: NA
V: TRBV18
J: TRBJ2-1
CDR3: CASSGTSGGPYNEQFF
DNA: TGTGCCAGCTCAGGGACTAGCGGGGGGCCCTACAATGAGCAGTTCTTC

D: TRBD1
size: few
V: TRBV18
J: TRBJ1-1
CDR3: CASSPSDREAFF
DNA: TGTGCCAGCTCACCTTCGGACAGGGAAGCTTTCTTT

D: TRBD1
size: NA
V: TRBV2
J: TRBJ1-2
CDR3: CASSEGQPYGYTF
DNA: TGTGCCAGCAGTGAGGGACAGCCCTATGGCTACACCTTC

D: NA
size: NA
V: TRBV5-5
J: TRBJ2-3
CDR3: CASSLRSGPDTQYF
DNA: TGTGCCAGCAGTCTACGTTCAGGACCAGATACGCAGTATTTT

D: NA
size: NA
V: TRBV30
J: TRBJ2-7
CDR3: CAWSEGRGNYEQYF
DNA: TGTGCCTGGAGCGAGGGACGAGGGAATTACGAGCAGTACTTC

D: NA
size: NA
V: TRBV18
J: TRBJ2-5
CDR3: CASSDSYFQETQYF
DNA: TGTGCCAGCTCTGACAGCTACTTCCAAGAGACCCAGTACTTC

D: NA
size: NA
V: TRBV6-1
J: TRBJ1-4
CDR3: CASSDVLAGTEKLFF
DNA: TGTGCCAGCAGTGACGTGTTGGCAGGGACTGAAAAACTGTTTTTT

D: TRBD1
size: NA
V: TRBV11-3
J: TRBJ1-1
CDR3: CASSPKGTGLLNTEAFF
DNA: TGTGCCAGCAGCCCGAAGGGGACAGGGCTATTGAACACTGAAGCTTTCTTT

D: NA
size: NA
V: TRBV7-8
J: TRBJ1-3
CDR3: CASSLERTGNTIYF
DNA: TGTGCCAGCAGCTTAGAAAGGACTGGAAACACCATATATTTT

D: NA
size: NA
V: TRBV19
J: TRBJ2-5
CDR3: CASSIDKGTLQTQYF
DNA: TGTGCCAGTAGTATAGATAAGGGAACTTTGCAGACCCAGTACTTC

D: TRBD2
size: NA
V: TRBV5-6
J: TRBJ2-1
CDR3: CASSLAGGPHNEQFF
DNA: TGTGCCAGCAGCTTAGCGGGGGGGCCCCACAATGAGCAGTTCTTC

D: TRBD1
size: once
V: TRBV5-6
J: TRBJ1-4
CDR3: CASSSSRQGVGEKLFF
DNA: TGTGCCAGCAGCTCCTCTCGACAGGGGGTTGGAGAAAAACTGTTTTTT

D: TRBD1
size: NA
V: TRBV7-3
J: TRBJ1-2
CDR3: CASSLGQGNYGYTF
DNA: TGTGCCAGCAGCTTGGGACAGGGGAACTATGGCTACACCTTC

D: NA
size: NA
V: TRBV5-4
J: TRBJ2-6
CDR3: CASSLDVPSGANVLTF
DNA: TGTGCCAGCAGCCTTGACGTTCCCTCTGGGGCCAACGTCCTGACTTTC

D: NA
size: NA
V: TRBV6-5
J: TRBJ1-1
CDR3: CASSFRGENTEAFF
DNA: TGTGCCAGCAGTTTCCGAGGGGAGAACACTGAAGCTTTCTTT

D: TRBD1
size: NA
V: TRBV5-1
J: TRBJ2-7
CDR3: CASSTGQGTYEQYF
DNA: TGCGCCAGCAGCACCGGACAGGGGACCTACGAGCAGTACTTC